What follows describes a single T cell receptor beta chain. Its antigen is currently not known. Base qualities are missing; no much larger clone stands one base away. The data derive from a study of blood T cells in healthy people across ages (dated by TCRdb to between 2014 and 2016). The study in broad terms: In model experiments, template switching captured about one uniquely barcoded TCR beta cDNA molecule for every two T cells. The donors were divided into four age groups: young (average approximately 16 years), middle-aged (around 41), aged (under 70) and long-lived (roughly 82). Two additional independent replicas of 1 million unique cDNA reads from the same blood draw were analyzed for two donors (one aged 18 to 29 and one aged 80 or older). To track age-related changes in TCR beta repertoire diversity, the study relied on deep sequencing normalized with unique cDNA molecular identifiers.

General conclusions and limits of the study: Estimates of total diversity based on one million sequenced T cells were regarded as lower bounds and as underestimates. Because profiling used bulk unsorted PBMCs, naive and antigen-experienced compartments could not be compared conclusively. The percentage of naive T cells measured by flow cytometry correlated strongly with observed TCR beta diversity. The long-lived group showed more naive CD4+ T cells, fewer expanded clones and increased TCR diversity than the aged group, suggesting age selection. The CMV infection status of donors was not known, potentially confounding age-related changes in expanded clonotypes. As age increased, observed TCR beta diversity per million T cells dropped in a roughly linear way, and a significant reduction was already evident by age 40.

The roughly 42 donors, aged about 6 to 95 years, were systemically healthy Caucasian individuals from Russia. Around 9.7 milliliters of peripheral blood were collected from each donor into EDTA-treated Vacutainer tubes. Ficoll-Paque density-gradient centrifugation was used to isolate PBMCs, with at least 6.5 million per sample. Trizol reagent was used to extract total RNA from PBMCs, with at least 5.5 micrograms per sample. Naive CD45RAhigh/CD27high T cell percentages were measured by flow cytometry on a PBMC aliquot from every donor. The method was 5' RACE. For sequencing, an Illumina HiSeq 2500 was employed. The second PCR ran for about 7 to 11 cycles and used a J-beta primer mix along with a sample-barcoded 5' primer. Each TCR beta cDNA molecule received a unique molecular identifier from a template-switch 5' adaptor carrying 12 random nucleotides. Each sample yielded at least 2.5 million CDR3-containing paired-end reads. First-strand cDNA synthesis was performed from all RNA using the Mint cDNA synthesis kit, with priming by a TRBC-specific oligonucleotide. After uracil-DNA glycosylase treatment, a first 18-cycle PCR used universal primers M1SS and BC2_uni_R on all cDNA. The published analysis was carried out like this. For normalization, 1 million high-quality reads, each with a distinct molecular identifier, were randomly selected from each sample. Instead of being binned into consensus sequences, reads that shared molecular identifiers were thrown out. MiTCR, set to a Q25 quality threshold and the strictest error-elimination algorithm, was used for CDR3 identification, clonotype clustering and error correction. A nonparametric unseen species model using Euler transformation provided a lower-bound estimate of total TCR beta diversity. The public reads were run again by TCRdb, first through fastp at Q25 and then through MiXCR, and only productive beta chains were kept. Every CDR3 protein is listed once, alongside the most common genes and DNA of its rows. TCRdb, not the authors, supplied the V and J calls. The sample table lists hundreds of thousands of distinct CDR3 sequences, 25% to 30% of them with a count of one. Around 2.9% of the sample comes from the top ten.

The germline V gene (reference sequence) sets CDR1 to LNHDA and CDR2 to SQIVND. The CDR3 sequence holds 14 residues, the cysteine and phenylalanine included. Only CDR3 DNA is held: 42 bases, read in frame from base 1. Cut back by 1 base and 6 bases, the V and J ends lie 10 bases apart. The same data also contributed to another study, on T cells of mothers and their children. Drawing on the second study: Nine systemically healthy Caucasian individuals served as donors, namely three mothers together with their six children. cDNA synthesis consumed the entire amount of extracted RNA, loaded at 1.5 ug RNA in each 15 ul reaction. In the second PCR, the M1S primer introduced both the sample barcodes and 2-4 random nucleotides. More than 8 million TCR beta CDR3 reads were obtained from each mother, and 2.5 million to 3.5 million reads were obtained from each child. In both related and unrelated pairs, thymic selection shapes the output of TCR recombination in a similar way, with inherited differences having only a minor effect. Normalized repertoire overlap in related mother-child pairs was always slightly higher than in unrelated mother-child pairs, but the difference was never significant. Persistent microchimeric T cell clones were not detected, at a sensitivity of roughly 100 clones per million clonotypes. To look for features that set related mother-child pairs apart from unrelated individuals, the researchers ran deep NGS to compare the TCR beta repertoires of mothers and children. Mothers averaged about 40 +/- 4 years of age and children averaged around 10 +/- 4 years. After adapter ligation was performed with NEBNext reagents, the libraries were sequenced on an Illumina HiSeq 2000 with 100+100 nt paired-end reads. To prevent cross-contamination, the mother and child libraries were prepared a month apart and were sequenced in separate runs. Each donor had between about 450,000 and 2,300,000 distinct TCR beta clonotypes identified. Naive TCR beta clonotypes were estimated from low-frequency clonotypes matched to each donor's FACS-determined naive share, without sorting.

The chain is assembled from TRBV19 and TRBJ2-1; possibly the D gene is TRBD1, per 5 matching bases. The sequencing sample was made of blood. This receptor was identified in a boy between 5 and 17 years old in good health. CDR3 loop: CASSIGGRGNEQFF. The DNA sequence is as follows: TGTGCCAGTAGTATAGGGGGTAGGGGCAATGAGCAGTTCTTC. Extended through the reference TRBV19 and TRBJ2-1 proteins, this CDR3 yields the full variable domain: DGGITQSPKYLFRKEGQNVTLSCEQNLNHDAMYWYRQDPGQGLRLIYYSQIVNDFQKGDIAEGYSVSREKKESFPLTVTSAQKNPTAFYLCASSIGGRGNEQFFGPGTRLTVL.